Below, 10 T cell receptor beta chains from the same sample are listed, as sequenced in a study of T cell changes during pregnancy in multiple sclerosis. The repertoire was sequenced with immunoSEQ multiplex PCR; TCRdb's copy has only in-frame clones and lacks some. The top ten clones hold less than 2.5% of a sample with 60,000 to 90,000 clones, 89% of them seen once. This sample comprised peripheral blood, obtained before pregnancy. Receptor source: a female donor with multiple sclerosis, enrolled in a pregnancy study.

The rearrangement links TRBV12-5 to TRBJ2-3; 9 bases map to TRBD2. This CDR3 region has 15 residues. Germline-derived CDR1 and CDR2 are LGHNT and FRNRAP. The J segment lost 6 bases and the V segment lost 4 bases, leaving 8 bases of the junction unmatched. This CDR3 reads CASGSLAGAGDTQYF. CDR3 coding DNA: TGTGCTAGTGGTTCATTAGCGGGGGCAGGGGATACGCAGTATTTT.

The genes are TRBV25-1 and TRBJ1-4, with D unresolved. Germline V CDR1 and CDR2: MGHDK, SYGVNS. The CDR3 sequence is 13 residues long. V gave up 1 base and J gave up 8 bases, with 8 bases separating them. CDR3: CASSEWAGEKLFF. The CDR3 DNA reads TGTGCCAGCAGTGAATGGGCGGGGGAAAAACTGTTTTTT.

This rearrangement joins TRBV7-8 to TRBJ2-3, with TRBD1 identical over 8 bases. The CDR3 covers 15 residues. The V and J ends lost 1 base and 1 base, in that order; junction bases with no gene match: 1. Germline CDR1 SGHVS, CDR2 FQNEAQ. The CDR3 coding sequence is TGTGCCAGCAGCTTAGACAGGGGGGGCACAGATACGCAGTATTTT. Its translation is CASSLDRGGTDTQYF.

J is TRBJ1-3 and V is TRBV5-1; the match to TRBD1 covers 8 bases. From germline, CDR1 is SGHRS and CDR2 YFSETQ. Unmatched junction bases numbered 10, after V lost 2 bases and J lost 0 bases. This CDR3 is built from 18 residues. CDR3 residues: CASSFGGQGGSSGNTIYF. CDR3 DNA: TGCGCCAGCAGCTTCGGAGGACAGGGAGGTTCCTCTGGAAACACCATATATTTT.

The CDR3 sequence is CASSLTESAYGYTF. The CDR3 DNA reads as TGTGCCAGCAGTCTGACAGAGAGCGCCTATGGCTACACCTTC. V gene TRBV6-1 combines with J gene TRBJ1-2, with a tentative D call TRBD1 (5 bases). The V gene lost 5 bases and the J gene lost 4 bases, with 14 bases spanning the gap. CDR1 and CDR2 (germline): MNHNS, SASEGT. The length of the CDR3 is 14 residues.

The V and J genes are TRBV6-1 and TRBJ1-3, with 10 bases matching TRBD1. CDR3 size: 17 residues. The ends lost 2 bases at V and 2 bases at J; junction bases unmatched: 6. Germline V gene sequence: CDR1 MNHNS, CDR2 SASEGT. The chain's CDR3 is CASSEPSTGGPGNTIYF. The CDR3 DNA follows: TGTGCCAGCAGTGAACCATCGACAGGGGGCCCTGGAAACACCATATATTTT.

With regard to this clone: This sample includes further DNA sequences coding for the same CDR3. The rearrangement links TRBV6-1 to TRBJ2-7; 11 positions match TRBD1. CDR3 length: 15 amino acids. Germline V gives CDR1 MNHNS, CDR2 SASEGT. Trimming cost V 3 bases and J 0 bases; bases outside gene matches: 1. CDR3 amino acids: CASSEGTGGSYEQYF. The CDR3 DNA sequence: TGTGCCAGCAGTGAGGGGACAGGGGGCTCCTACGAGCAGTACTTC.

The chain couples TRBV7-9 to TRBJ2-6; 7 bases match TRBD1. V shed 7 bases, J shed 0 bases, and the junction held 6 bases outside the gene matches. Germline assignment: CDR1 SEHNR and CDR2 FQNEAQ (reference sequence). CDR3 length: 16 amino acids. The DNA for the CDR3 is TGTGCCAGCAACCCTACAGGGGACTCTGGGGCCAACGTCCTGACTTTC. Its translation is CASNPTGDSGANVLTF.

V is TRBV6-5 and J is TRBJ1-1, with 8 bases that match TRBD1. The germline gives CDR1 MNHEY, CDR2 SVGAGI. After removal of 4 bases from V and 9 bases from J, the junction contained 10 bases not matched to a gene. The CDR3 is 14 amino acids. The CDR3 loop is CASSSSFDRGKAFF. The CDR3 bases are TGTGCCAGCAGTTCCTCCTTCGACAGGGGTAAAGCTTTCTTT.

CDR3 region: CSVDGTGRGSAFF. The DNA of the CDR3 is TGCAGCGTCGATGGAACCGGGAGGGGTAGTGCTTTCTTT. The chain combines TRBV29-1 with TRBJ1-1; TRBD1 might be the D (5 bases). The germline V gene has CDR1 SQVTM and CDR2 ANQGSEA. V was clipped by 6 bases and J by 11 bases, with 22 bases between them. This CDR3 is built from 13 residues. Using reference TRBV29-1 and TRBJ1-1 for the parts outside the CDR3, the full variable domain is SAVISQKPSRDICQRGTSLTIQCQVDSQVTMMFWYRQQPGQSLTLIATANQGSEATYESGFVIDKFPISRPNLTFSTLTVSNMSPEDSSIYLCSVDGTGRGSAFFGQGTRLTVV.